This T cell receptor beta chain was sequenced in a study of T cells in narcolepsy. Study summary: Enrolled donors included narcolepsy type 1 or type 2 patients and healthy controls. Findings of the study overall: Same-patient CSF and blood CD4+ T cell clonotypes included HCRT-specific and TRIB2-specific autoreactive ones. Healthy controls reportedly lacked the autoreactive clonotypes serially found in patients' blood. In some patient and control memory CD4+ samples, autoreactive clones were absent.

This CDR3 has 13 amino acids. Between the trimmed V and J ends, which lost 6 bases and 2 bases, there was a span of 7 bases. Germline CDR1 MNHEY, CDR2 SMNVEV (reference sequence). Produced via immunoSEQ multiplex PCR; TCRdb's table is partial and in-frame only. Among over 10,000 clones, 70% to 90% were seen once, and the ten largest hold 1.5% to 2%. Details on this clone: Antigen specificity is unknown.

This sequence was found in a human donor with narcolepsy. Sequencing was done on a sample of CD45RA- memory CD4+ T cells from PBMCs. The rearrangement uses TRBV27 and TRBJ2-2; the D is unclear. CDR3 in amino acids: CASRIHNTGELFF. In nucleotides, the CDR3 is TGTGCCAGCAGGATACACAACACCGGGGAGCTGTTTTTT.